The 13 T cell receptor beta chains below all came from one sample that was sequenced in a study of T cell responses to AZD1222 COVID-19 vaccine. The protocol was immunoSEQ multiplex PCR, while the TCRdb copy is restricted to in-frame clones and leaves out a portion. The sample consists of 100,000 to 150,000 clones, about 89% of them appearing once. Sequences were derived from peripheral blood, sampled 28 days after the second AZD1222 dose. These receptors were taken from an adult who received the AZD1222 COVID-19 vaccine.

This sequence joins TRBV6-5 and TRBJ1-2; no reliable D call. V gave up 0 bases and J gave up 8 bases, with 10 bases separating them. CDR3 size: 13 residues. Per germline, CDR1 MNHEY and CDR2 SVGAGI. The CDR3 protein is CASSYSGMGGYTF. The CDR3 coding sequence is TGTGCCAGCAGTTACTCAGGGATGGGCGGCTACACCTTC.

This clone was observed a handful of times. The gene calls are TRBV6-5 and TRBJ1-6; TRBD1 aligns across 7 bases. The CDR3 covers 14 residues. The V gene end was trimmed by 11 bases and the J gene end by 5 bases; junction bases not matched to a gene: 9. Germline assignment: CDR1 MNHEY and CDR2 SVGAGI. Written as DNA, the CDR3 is TGTGCCTCGGAGCCGGGGACAGATAATTCACCCCTCCACTTT. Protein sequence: CASEPGTDNSPLHF.

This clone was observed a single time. The CDR3, as DNA: TGTGCCAGCAGCCTCTTGGCCGGGGCCGAAACAGATACGCAGTATTTT. Its protein product is CASSLLAGAETDTQYF. The genes are TRBV7-3 and TRBJ2-3; the D gene could be TRBD1 or TRBD2 (5 bases each). Germline CDR1 is SGHTA and CDR2 is FQGTGA. This CDR3 has 16 amino acids. Trimming shortened V by 5 bases and J by 3 bases, and 18 bases separated the two germline ends. The whole variable domain, remainder taken from reference TRBV7-3 and TRBJ2-3, is GAGVSQTPSNKVTEKGKYVELRCDPISGHTALYWYRQSLGQGPEFLIYFQGTGAADDSGLPNDRFFAVRPEGSVSTLKIQRTERGDSAVYLCASSLLAGAETDTQYFGPGTRLTVL.

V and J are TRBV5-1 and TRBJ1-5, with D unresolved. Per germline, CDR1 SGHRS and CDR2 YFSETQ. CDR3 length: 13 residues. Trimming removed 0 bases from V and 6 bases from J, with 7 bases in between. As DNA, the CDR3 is TGCGCCAGCAGCTTGGGGGCCAGTCAGCCCCAGCATTTT. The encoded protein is CASSLGASQPQHF.

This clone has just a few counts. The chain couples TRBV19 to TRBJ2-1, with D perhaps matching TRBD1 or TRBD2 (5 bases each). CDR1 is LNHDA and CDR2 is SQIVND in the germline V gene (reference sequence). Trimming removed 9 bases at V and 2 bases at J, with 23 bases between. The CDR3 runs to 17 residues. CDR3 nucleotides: TGTGCCAGCAACCACCCAGGGAGATCGCGGGCCTACAATGAGCAGTTCTTC. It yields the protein CASNHPGRSRAYNEQFF. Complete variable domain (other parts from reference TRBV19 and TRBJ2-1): DGGITQSPKYLFRKEGQNVTLSCEQNLNHDAMYWYRQDPGQGLRLIYYSQIVNDFQKGDIAEGYSVSREKKESFPLTVTSAQKNPTAFYLCASNHPGRSRAYNEQFFGPGTRLTVL.

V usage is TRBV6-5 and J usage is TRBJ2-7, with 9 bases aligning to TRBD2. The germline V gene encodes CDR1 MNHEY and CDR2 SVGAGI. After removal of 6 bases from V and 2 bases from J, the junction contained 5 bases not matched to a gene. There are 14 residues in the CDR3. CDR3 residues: CASSGREGPYEQYF. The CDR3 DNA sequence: TGTGCCAGCAGCGGGCGGGAGGGGCCCTACGAGCAGTACTTC.

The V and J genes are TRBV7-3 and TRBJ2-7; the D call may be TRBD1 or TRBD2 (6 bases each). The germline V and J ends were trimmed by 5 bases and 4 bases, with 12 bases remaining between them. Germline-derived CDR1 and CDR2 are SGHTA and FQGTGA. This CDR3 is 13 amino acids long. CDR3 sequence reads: CASSRTGRYEQYF. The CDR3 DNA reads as TGTGCCAGCAGCCGAACAGGGAGGTACGAGCAGTACTTC.

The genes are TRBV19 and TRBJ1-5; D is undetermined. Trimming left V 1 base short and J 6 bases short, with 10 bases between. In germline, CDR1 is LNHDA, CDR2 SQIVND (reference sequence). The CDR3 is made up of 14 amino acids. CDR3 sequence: CASSIVVRSQPQHF. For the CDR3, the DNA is TGTGCCAGTAGTATAGTTGTCCGGTCTCAGCCCCAGCATTTT.

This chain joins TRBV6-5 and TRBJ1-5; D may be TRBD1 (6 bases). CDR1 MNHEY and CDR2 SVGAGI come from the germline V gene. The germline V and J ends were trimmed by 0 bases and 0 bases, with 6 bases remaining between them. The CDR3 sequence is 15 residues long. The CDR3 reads CASSYSQGSNQPQHF. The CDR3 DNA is TGTGCCAGCAGTTACTCACAGGGTAGCAATCAGCCCCAGCATTTT.

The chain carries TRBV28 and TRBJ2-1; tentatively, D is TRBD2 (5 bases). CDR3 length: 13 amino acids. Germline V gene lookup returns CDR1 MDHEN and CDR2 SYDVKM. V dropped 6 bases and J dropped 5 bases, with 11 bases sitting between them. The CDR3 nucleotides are TGTGCCAGCAGCGGGTCCGGGAACAATGAGCAGTTCTTC. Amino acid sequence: CASSGSGNNEQFF.

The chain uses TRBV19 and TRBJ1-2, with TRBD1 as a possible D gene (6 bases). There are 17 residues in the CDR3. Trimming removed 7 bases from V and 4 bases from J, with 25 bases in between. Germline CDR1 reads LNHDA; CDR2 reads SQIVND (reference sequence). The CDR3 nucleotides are TGTGCCAGTACCCCTTCTTCCCCCGGGACGGGGGCCTATGGCTACACCTTC. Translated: CASTPSSPGTGAYGYTF.

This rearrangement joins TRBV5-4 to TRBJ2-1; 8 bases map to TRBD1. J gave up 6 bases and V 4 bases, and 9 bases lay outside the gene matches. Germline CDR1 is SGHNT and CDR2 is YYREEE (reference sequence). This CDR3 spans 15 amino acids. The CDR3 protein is CASSHGQGFFNEQFF. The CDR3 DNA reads TGTGCCAGCAGCCACGGACAGGGATTTTTCAATGAGCAGTTCTTC. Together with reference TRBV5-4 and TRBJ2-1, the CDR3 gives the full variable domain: ETGVTQSPTHLIKTRGQQVTLRCSSQSGHNTVSWYQQALGQGPQFIFQYYREEENGRGNFPPRFSGLQFPNYSSELNVNALELDDSALYLCASSHGQGFFNEQFFGPGTRLTVL.

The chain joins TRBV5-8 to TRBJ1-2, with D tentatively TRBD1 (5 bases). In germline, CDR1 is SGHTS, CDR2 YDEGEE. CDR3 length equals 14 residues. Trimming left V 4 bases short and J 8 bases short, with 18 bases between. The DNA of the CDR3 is TGTGCCAGCAGCCCCGGGACCTCTACTATCGGCTACACCTTC. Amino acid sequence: CASSPGTSTIGYTF. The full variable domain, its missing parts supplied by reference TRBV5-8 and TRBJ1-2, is EAGVTQSPTHLIKTRGQQATLRCSPISGHTSVYWYQQALGLGLQFLLWYDEGEERNRGNFPPRFSGRQFPNYSSELNVNALELEDSALYLCASSPGTSTIGYTFGSGTRLTVV.